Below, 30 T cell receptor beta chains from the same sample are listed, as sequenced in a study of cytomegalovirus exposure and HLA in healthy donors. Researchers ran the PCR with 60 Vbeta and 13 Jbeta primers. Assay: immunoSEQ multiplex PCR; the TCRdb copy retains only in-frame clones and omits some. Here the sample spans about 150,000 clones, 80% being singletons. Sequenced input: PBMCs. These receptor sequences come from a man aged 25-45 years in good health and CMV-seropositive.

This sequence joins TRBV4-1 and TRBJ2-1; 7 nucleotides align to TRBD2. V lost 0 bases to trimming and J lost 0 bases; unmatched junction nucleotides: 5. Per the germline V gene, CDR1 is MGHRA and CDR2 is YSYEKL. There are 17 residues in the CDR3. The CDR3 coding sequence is TGCGCCAGCAGCCAAGATTGGGGGGGTAGCTCCTACAATGAGCAGTTCTTC. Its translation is CASSQDWGGSSYNEQFF.

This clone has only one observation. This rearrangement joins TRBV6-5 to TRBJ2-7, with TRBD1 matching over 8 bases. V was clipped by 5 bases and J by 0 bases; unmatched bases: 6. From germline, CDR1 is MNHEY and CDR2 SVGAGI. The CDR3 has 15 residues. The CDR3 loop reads CASSSPGTGSYEQYF. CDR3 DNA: TGTGCCAGCAGTAGCCCCGGGACAGGCTCCTACGAGCAGTACTTC.

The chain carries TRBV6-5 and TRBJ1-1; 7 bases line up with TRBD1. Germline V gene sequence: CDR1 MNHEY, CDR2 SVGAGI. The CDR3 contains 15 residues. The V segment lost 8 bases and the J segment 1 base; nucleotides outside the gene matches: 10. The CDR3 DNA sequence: TGTGCCAGCGGAAAACCGGGACAGCCGAACACTGAAGCTTTCTTT. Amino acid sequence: CASGKPGQPNTEAFF.

CDR3 sequence reads: CASSYPTSGLGEQYF. CDR3 in DNA: TGTGCCAGCAGTTATCCGACTAGCGGTCTCGGCGAGCAGTACTTC. The V gene is TRBV6-5, the J gene TRBJ2-7; 9 positions agree with TRBD2. The germline CDR1 and CDR2 sequences are MNHEY and SVGAGI. V lost 3 bases, J lost 6 bases, and 9 bases stayed unmatched. The CDR3 spans 15 residues.

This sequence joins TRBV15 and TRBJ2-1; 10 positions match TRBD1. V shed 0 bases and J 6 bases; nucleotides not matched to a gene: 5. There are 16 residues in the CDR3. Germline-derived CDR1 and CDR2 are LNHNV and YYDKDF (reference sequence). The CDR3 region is CATSRELRTGGNEQFF. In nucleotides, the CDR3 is TGTGCCACCAGCAGAGAGCTAAGGACAGGGGGCAATGAGCAGTTCTTC.

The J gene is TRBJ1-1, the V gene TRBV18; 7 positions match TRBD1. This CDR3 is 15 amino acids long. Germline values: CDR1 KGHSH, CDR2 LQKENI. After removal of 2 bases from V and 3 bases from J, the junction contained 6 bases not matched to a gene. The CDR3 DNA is TGTGCCAGCTCACCATCAGGACAGGCCGACACTGAAGCTTTCTTT. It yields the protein CASSPSGQADTEAFF.

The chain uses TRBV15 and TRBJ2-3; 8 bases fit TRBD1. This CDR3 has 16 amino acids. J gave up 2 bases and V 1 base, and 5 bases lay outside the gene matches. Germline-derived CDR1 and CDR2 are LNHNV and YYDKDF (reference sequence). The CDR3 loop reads CATSRGTGNPTDTQYF. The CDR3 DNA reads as TGTGCCACCAGCAGAGGGACAGGGAACCCCACAGATACGCAGTATTTT. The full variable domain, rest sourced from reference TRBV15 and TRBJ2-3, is DAMVIQNPRYQVTQFGKPVTLSCSQTLNHNVMYWYQQKSSQAPKLLFHYYDKDFNNEADTPDNFQSRRPNTSFCFLDIRSPGLGDTAMYLCATSRGTGNPTDTQYFGPGTRLTVL.

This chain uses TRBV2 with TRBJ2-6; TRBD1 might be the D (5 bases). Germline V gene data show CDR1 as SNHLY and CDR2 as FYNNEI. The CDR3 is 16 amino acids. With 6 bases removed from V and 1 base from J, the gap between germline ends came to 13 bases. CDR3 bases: TGTGCCAGCAGCTACGACAGACAATCTGGGGCCAACGTCCTGACTTTC. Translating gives CASSYDRQSGANVLTF. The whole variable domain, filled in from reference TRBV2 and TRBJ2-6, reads EPEVTQTPSHQVTQMGQEVILRCVPISNHLYFYWYRQILGQKVEFLVSFYNNEISEKSEIFDDQFSVERPDGSNFTLKIRSTKLEDSAMYFCASSYDRQSGANVLTFGAGSRLTVL.

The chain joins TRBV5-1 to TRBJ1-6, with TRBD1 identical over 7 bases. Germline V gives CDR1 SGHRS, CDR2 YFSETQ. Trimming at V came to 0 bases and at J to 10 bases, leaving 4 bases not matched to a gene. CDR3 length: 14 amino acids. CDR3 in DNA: TGCGCCAGCAGCTTGGAACAGGGGCGATCACCCCTCCACTTT. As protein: CASSLEQGRSPLHF. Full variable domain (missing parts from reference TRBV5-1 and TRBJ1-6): KAGVTQTPRYLIKTRGQQVTLSCSPISGHRSVSWYQQTPGQGLQFLFEYFSETQRNKGNFPGRFSGRQFSNSRSEMNVSTLELGDSALYLCASSLEQGRSPLHFGNGTRLTVT.

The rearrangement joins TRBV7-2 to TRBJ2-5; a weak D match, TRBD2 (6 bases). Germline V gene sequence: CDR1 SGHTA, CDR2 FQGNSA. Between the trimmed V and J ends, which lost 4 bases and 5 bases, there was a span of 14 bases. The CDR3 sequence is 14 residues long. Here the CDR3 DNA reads TGTGCCAGCAGCTATTCGCCGGGACTCGAGACCCAGTACTTC. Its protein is CASSYSPGLETQYF. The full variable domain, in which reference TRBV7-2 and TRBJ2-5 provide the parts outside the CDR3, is GAGVSQSPSNKVTEKGKDVELRCDPISGHTALYWYRQSLGQGLEFLIYFQGNSAPDKSGLPSDRFSAERTGGSVSTLTIQRTQQEDSAVYLCASSYSPGLETQYFGPGTRLLVL.

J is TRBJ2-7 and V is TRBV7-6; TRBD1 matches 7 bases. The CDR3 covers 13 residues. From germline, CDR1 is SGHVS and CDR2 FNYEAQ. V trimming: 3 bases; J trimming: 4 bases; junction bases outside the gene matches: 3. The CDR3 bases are TGTGCCAGCAGCTTCTTACAGGGGTACGAGCAGTACTTC. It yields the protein CASSFLQGYEQYF.

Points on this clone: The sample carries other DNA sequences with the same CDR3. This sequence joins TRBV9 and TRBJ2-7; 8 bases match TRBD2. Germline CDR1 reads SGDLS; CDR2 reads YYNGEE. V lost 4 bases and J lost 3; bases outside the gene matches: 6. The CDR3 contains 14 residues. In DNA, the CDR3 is TGTGCCAGCAGCCCCCCGGGAGGGTACTACGAGCAGTACTTC. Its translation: CASSPPGGYYEQYF.

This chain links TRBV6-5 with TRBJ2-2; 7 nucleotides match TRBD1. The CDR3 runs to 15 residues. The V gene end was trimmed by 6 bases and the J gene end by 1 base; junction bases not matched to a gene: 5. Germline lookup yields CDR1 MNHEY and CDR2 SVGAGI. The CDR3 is CASSLRTGNTGELFF. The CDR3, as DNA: TGTGCCAGCAGCCTCCGGACAGGGAACACCGGGGAGCTGTTTTTT.

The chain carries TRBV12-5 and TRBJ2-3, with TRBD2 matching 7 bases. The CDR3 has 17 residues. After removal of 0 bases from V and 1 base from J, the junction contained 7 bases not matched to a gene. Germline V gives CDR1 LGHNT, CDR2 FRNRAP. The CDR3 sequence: CASGLVLGREGTDTQYF. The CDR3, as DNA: TGTGCTAGTGGTTTGGTACTTGGTCGGGAGGGCACAGATACGCAGTATTTT.

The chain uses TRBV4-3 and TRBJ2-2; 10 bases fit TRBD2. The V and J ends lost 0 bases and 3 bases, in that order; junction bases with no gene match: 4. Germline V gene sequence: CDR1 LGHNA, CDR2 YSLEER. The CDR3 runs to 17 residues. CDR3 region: CASSQEQAGGDTGELFF. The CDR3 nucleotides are TGCGCCAGCAGCCAAGAGCAAGCGGGGGGGGACACCGGGGAGCTGTTTTTT.

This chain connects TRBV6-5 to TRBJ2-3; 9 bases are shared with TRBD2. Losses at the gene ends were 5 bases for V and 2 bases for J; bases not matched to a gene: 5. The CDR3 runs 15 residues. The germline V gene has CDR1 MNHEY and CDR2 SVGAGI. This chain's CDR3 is CASSRLAVNTDTQYF. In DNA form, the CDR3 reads TGTGCCAGCAGTCGACTAGCGGTTAACACAGATACGCAGTATTTT.

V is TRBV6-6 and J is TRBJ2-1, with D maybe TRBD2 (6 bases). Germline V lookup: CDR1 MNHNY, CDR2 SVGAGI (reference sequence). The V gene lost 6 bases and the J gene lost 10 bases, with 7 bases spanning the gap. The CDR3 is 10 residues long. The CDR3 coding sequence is TGTGCCAGCAGGGCGGGAGAGCAGTTCTTC. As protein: CASRAGEQFF.

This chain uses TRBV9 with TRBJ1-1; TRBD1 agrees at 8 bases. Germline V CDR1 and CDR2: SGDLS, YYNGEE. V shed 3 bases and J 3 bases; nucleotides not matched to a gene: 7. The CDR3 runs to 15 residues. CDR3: CASSARQGLDTEAFF. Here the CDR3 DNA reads TGTGCCAGCAGCGCCCGACAGGGGCTGGACACTGAAGCTTTCTTT. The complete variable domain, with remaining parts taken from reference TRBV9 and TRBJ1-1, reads DSGVTQTPKHLITATGQRVTLRCSPRSGDLSVYWYQQSLDQGLQFLIQYYNGEERAKGNILERFSAQQFPDLHSELNLSSLELGDSALYFCASSARQGLDTEAFFGQGTRLTVV.

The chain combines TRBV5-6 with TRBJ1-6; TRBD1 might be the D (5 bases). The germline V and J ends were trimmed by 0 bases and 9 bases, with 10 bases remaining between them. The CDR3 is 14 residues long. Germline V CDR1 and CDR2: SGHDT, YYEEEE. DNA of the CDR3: TGTGCCAGCAGCTTGGTCCAGGGTACTTCACCCCTCCACTTT. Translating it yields CASSLVQGTSPLHF.

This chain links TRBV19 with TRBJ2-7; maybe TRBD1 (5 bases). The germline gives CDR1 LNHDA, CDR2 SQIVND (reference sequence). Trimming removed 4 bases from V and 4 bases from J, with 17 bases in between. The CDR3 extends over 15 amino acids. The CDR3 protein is CASSTSPTAGYEQYF. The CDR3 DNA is TGTGCCAGTAGTACCTCACCAACGGCAGGGTACGAGCAGTACTTC.

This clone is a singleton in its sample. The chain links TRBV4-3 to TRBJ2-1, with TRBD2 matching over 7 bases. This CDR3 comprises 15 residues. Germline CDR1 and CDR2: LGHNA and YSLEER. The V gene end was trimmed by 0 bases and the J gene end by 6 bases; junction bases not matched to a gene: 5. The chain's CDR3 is CASSQEGGGLNEQFF. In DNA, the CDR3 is TGCGCCAGCAGCCAAGAGGGCGGGGGTCTCAATGAGCAGTTCTTC.

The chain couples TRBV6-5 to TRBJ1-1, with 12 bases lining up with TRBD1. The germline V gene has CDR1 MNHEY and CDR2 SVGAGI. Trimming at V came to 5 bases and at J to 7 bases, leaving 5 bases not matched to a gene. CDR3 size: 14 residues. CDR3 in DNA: TGTGCCAGCAGTGGGGACAGGGGGCTGGGTGAAGCTTTCTTT. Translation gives CASSGDRGLGEAFF.

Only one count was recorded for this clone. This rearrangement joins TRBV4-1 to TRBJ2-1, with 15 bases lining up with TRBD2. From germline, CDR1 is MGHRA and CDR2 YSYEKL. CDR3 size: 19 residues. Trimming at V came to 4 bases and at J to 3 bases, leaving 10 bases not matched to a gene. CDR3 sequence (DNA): TGCGCCAGCAGCCCTATCGGGGGACTAGCGGGGGGCTTCTACAATGAGCAGTTCTTC. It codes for CASSPIGGLAGGFYNEQFF.

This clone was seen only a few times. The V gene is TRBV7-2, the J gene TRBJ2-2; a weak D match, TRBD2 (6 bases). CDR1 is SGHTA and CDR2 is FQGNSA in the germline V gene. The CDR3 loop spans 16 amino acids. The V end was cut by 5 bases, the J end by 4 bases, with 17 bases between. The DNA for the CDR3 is TGTGCCAGCAGCCCACACGCACCCGGGGGCACCGGGGAGCTGTTTTTT. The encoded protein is CASSPHAPGGTGELFF.

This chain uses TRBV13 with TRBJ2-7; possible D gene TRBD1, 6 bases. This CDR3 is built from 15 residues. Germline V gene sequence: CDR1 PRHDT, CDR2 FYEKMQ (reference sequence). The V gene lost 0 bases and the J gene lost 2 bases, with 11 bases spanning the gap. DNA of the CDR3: TGTGCCAGCAGCTTAGGACAGGGACATCCCTACGAGCAGTACTTC. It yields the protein CASSLGQGHPYEQYF.

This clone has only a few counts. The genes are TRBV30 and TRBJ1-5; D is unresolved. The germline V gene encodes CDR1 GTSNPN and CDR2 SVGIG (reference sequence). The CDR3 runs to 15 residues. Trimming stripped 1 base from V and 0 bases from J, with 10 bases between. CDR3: CAWSAPLYSNQPQHF. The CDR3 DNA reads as TGTGCCTGGAGTGCCCCCCTCTATAGCAATCAGCCCCAGCATTTT.

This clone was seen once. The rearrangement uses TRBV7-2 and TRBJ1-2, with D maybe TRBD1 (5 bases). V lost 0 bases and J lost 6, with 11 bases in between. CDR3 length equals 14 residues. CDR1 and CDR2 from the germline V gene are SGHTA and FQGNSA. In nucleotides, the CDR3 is TGTGCCAGCAGCTTAGCGACAGCTCATGATGGCTACACCTTC. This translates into CASSLATAHDGYTF.

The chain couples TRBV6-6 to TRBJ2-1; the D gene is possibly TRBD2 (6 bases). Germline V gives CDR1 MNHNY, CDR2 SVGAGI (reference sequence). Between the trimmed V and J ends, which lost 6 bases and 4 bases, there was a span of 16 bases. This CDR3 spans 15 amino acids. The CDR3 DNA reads TGTGCCAGCAGGCCCGGGGCTAGCGCATACAATGAGCAGTTCTTC. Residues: CASRPGASAYNEQFF.

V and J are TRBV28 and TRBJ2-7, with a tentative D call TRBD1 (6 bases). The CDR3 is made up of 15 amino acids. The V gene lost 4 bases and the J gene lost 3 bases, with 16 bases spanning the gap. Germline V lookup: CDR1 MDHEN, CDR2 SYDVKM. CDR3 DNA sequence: TGTGCCAGCAGTTCCGCCCCGGGACAAGACTACGAGCAGTACTTC. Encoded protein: CASSSAPGQDYEQYF.

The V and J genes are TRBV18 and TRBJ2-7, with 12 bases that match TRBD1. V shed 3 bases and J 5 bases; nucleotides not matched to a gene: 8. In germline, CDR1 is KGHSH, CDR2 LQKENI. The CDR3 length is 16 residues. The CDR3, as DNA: TGTGCCAGCTCACCCCGAACCGGGACAGGGGGCCACGAGCAGTACTTC. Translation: CASSPRTGTGGHEQYF.